Listed below are T cell receptor beta chains from one sample, sequenced in a study of T-cell memory formation after mild COVID-19. TCRdb reprocessed the 5' RACE reads via MiXCR and lists one record per CDR3 protein. The repertoire has roughly 400,000 distinct CDR3 sequences, 16% of them found once; the top ten carry around a fifth. The sequenced sample was PBMCs or a T cell subset sorted from them (not recorded which). The receptors derive from a man between 18 and 35 years old who had mild COVID-19 (a few samples of this study predate the infection). Cell type and time point are not known. The CDR3 runs from the conserved cysteine through the conserved F or W. D genes are given only for firm matches. Rows give clone size only sometimes, using once, few, many, or a class for an expanded clone.

TRBD1 | NA | TRBJ2-5 | TRBV7-3 | TGTGCCAGCAGCTGGGCAGGGGGCCTATATGAGACCCAGTACTTC | CASSWAGGLYETQYF
TRBD1 | NA | TRBJ2-1 | TRBV6-5 | TGTGCCAGCTGCCAGGGGGCTGAGCAGTTCTTC | CASCQGAEQFF
TRBD1 | many | TRBJ1-6 | TRBV5-1 | TGCGCCAGCAGCTCGGGACAGGGTAATTCACCCCTCCACTTT | CASSSGQGNSPLHF
TRBD2 | NA | TRBJ2-1 | TRBV7-3 | TGTGCCAGCAGCACACTAGCGGGGGCCTCTGGTGAGCAGTTCTTC | CASSTLAGASGEQFF
NA | NA | TRBJ2-5 | TRBV20-1 | TGCAGTGCTAGACGCCAAGAGACCCAGTACTTC | CSARRQETQYF
TRBD1 | few | TRBJ2-5 | TRBV7-6 | TGTGCCAGCACCTTGGACAGGGCGGAGACCCAGTACTTC | CASTLDRAETQYF
TRBD2 | NA | TRBJ2-3 | TRBV13 | TGTGCCAGCAGCCCCAGACTAGCGGGGGGTGTAACAGATACGCAGTATTTT | CASSPRLAGGVTDTQYF
NA | many | TRBJ2-2 | TRBV5-1 | TGCGCCAGCAGCATGACCGGGGAGCTGTTTTTT | CASSMTGELFF
TRBD1 | few | TRBJ1-2 | TRBV6-5 | TGTGCCAGCAGTCCCGGGACAGGGTTTCATGGCTACACCTTC | CASSPGTGFHGYTF
NA | NA | TRBJ2-3 | TRBV6-2/TRBV6-3 | TGTGCCAGCAGTTATCGGAAGGTTTCCACAGATACGCAGTATTTT | CASSYRKVSTDTQYF
TRBD2 | few | TRBJ2-5 | TRBV20-1 | TGCAGTGCTAGAGTTTGGGGCCTAGCGGGGGAACAAGAGACCCAGTACTTC | CSARVWGLAGEQETQYF
NA | many | TRBJ2-1 | TRBV4-3 | TGCGCCAGCAGCCAAGGGCGGGCACGTGAGCAGTTCTTC | CASSQGRAREQFF
NA | few | TRBJ2-5 | TRBV4-3 | TGCGCCAGCAGCCAAGAGTGGGCTCCAGGGCCGATGGGGACCCAGTACTTC | CASSQEWAPGPMGTQYF
NA | NA | TRBJ2-3 | TRBV2 | TGTGCCAGCAGTGTGAATCACCCTAGCACAGATACGCAGTATTTT | CASSVNHPSTDTQYF
NA | few | TRBJ1-1 | TRBV5-6 | TGTGCCAGCAGCTTGCAGGGAACGGACACTGAAGCTTTCTTT | CASSLQGTDTEAFF
NA | NA | TRBJ1-2 | TRBV6-6 | TGTGCCAGCAGCCCCATGGGCTCGGACTATGGCTACACCTTC | CASSPMGSDYGYTF
TRBD1 | NA | TRBJ1-4 | TRBV25-1 | TGTGCCAGCTGGGACAGCCCGAATGAAAAACTGTTTTTT | CASWDSPNEKLFF
TRBD2 | few | TRBJ2-2 | TRBV10-3 | TGTGCCACCAGACCGGGGGGGAACACCGGGGAGCTGTTTTTT | CATRPGGNTGELFF